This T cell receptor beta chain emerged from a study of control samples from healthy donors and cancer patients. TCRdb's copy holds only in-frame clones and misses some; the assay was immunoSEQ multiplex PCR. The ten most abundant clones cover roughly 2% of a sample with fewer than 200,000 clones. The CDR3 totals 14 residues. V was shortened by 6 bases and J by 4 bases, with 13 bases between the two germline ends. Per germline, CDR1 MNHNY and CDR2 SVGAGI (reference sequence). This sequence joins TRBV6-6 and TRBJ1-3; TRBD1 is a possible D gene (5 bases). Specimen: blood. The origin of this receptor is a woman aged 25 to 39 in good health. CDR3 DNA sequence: TGTGCCAGCAGCCCTGACAGCGTCGGAAACACCATATATTTT. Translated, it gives CASSPDSVGNTIYF.